These T cell receptor beta chains were read from a single sample in a study of Ad26.COV2.S vaccination and SARS-CoV-2 variants. Measured with immunoSEQ multiplex PCR; TCRdb has only the in-frame clones, and not every one. The sample comprises around 450,000 clones, roughly 88% of which are singletons, and about 4% rests with the top ten. The source material was peripheral blood, sampled in a trial of Ad26.COV2.S vaccine versus placebo. All receptors come from a person aged 18-60 years who received the Ad26.COV2.S COVID-19 vaccine or a placebo. The CDR3 runs from the conserved cysteine through the conserved F or W. D genes are given only for firm matches. Not all rows give a size; the values are once, few, many and, for expanded clones, a class.

>-|TRBV12-3/TRBV12-4|-|TRBJ1-1
TGTGCCAGCAGTCTAGGGGCACTCACTGAAGCTTTCTTT
CASSLGALTEAFF
>TRBD1|TRBV5-4|-|TRBJ2-7
TGTGCCAGCAGTACTGGACAGGGGGCGCCCGAGCAGTACTTC
CASSTGQGAPEQYF
>-|TRBV28|-|TRBJ2-7
TGTGCCAGCAGTTTATTCAGGGGACGCTACGAGCAGTACTTC
CASSLFRGRYEQYF
>TRBD1|TRBV9|-|TRBJ2-2
TGTGCCAGCAGCGTAGCGACCGGACAGGGTCTCGGGGAGCTGTTTTTT
CASSVATGQGLGELFF
>TRBD1|TRBV6-5|-|TRBJ2-1
TGTGCCAGCTCGGACAGGGTTAATGAGCAGTTCTTC
CASSDRVNEQFF
>TRBD2|TRBV3-1/TRBV3-2|-|TRBJ2-7
TGTGCCAGCAGCCAAGATCGGCTAGCGGGGACCTCCTACGAGCAGTACTTC
CASSQDRLAGTSYEQYF
>TRBD2|TRBV6-6|-|TRBJ2-1
TGTGCCAGCAGTTTTTCGCCTAGCGGATACAATGAGCAGTTCTTC
CASSFSPSGYNEQFF
>-|TRBV30|-|TRBJ2-5
TGTGCCTGGAGTGTATTACGGGGGTCCCAGTACTTC
CAWSVLRGSQYF
>TRBD2|TRBV19|few|TRBJ2-3
TGTGCCAGTAGTGCTAGAGCGGGGGCTAGCACAGATACGCAGTATTTT
CASSARAGASTDTQYF
>TRBD1|TRBV28|-|TRBJ2-7
TGTGCCAGCAGTTTTCCGGGACAGGGATTCTACGAGCAGTACTTC
CASSFPGQGFYEQYF
>-|TRBV29-1|-|TRBJ1-6
TGCAGCGTTGAACCGGGCCAGGTTTGGCCCTATAATTCACCCCTCCACTTT
CSVEPGQVWPYNSPLHF
>-|TRBV7-6|-|TRBJ2-2
TGTGCCAGCAGTTTAACAGGGAACACCGGGGAGCTGTTTTTT
CASSLTGNTGELFF
>-|TRBV19|-|TRBJ1-4
TGTGCCAGTAGTATAGGTACGGTTGCAACTAATGAAAAACTGTTTTTT
CASSIGTVATNEKLFF
>TRBD1|TRBV11-2|-|TRBJ1-6
TGTGCCAGCAGCCCCCAACCCGGGACAGGCAATTCACCCCTCCACTTT
CASSPQPGTGNSPLHF
>-|TRBV28|-|TRBJ2-4
TGTGCCAGCAGTCACCCCCCGACGACAACCCTAGCCAAAAACATTCAGTACTTC
CASSHPPTTTLAKNIQYF
>-|TRBV7-2|-|TRBJ2-3
TGTGCCAGCAGCTTAGGTATGAGGAGCACAGATACGCAGTATTTT
CASSLGMRSTDTQYF
>-|TRBV7-2|-|TRBJ2-7
TGTGCCAGCAGCTTAGGGCTAGGATCCTACGAGCAGTACTTC
CASSLGLGSYEQYF
>-|TRBV7-2|-|TRBJ1-2
TGTGCCAGCAGCACGTATCCGGGCCGGTATGGCTACACCTTC
CASSTYPGRYGYTF
>-|TRBV6-2/TRBV6-3|many|TRBJ2-3
TGTGCCAGCAGCCGAAGCGACACAGATACGCAGTATTTT
CASSRSDTDTQYF
>TRBD2|TRBV19|-|TRBJ2-3
TGTGCCAGTAGTATAATCGCAGTGGGACTAGCGGGATCCACAGATACGCAGTATTTT
CASSIIAVGLAGSTDTQYF
>TRBD2|TRBV15|-|TRBJ2-5
TGTGCCACCAGCAGGGCCCCTAGCGGGGGAGGAGAGACCCAGTACTTC
CATSRAPSGGGETQYF
>-|TRBV7-2|-|TRBJ2-2
TGTGCCAGCAGCTTAGCCGGGCCCGGGGAGCTGTTTTTT
CASSLAGPGELFF
>TRBD2|TRBV9|-|TRBJ2-2
TGTGCCAGCAGCGTAGGACTAGCGGGTTTAAACACCGGGGAGCTGTTTTTT
CASSVGLAGLNTGELFF
>-|TRBV18|-|TRBJ1-4
TGTGCCAGCTCACCGAGGAGTAATGAAAAACTGTTTTTT
CASSPRSNEKLFF
>-|TRBV19|once|TRBJ1-2
TGTGCCACTTTCGTGACAGATCGATACAACTATGGCTACACCTTC
CATFVTDRYNYGYTF
>TRBD1|TRBV7-9|-|TRBJ2-1
TGTGCCAGCAGCCTCTCAGGGGGCGCGTTCGATGAGCAGTTCTTC
CASSLSGGAFDEQFF
>TRBD2|TRBV6-5|-|TRBJ2-1
TGTGCCAGCAGTTACTCTTGGACTAGCGGGAATGAGCAGTTCTTC
CASSYSWTSGNEQFF
>TRBD1|TRBV7-8|once|TRBJ1-2
TGTGCCAGCAGCTCGGACAGGGTGTATGGCTACACCTTC
CASSSDRVYGYTF
>-|TRBV6-6|-|TRBJ2-7
TGTGCCAGCAAAGACAGTGGGGAATTCCACGAGCAGTACTTC
CASKDSGEFHEQYF
>-|TRBV6-5|once|TRBJ2-5
TGTGCCAGCAGCCACCGGGGAACCCAGTACTTC
CASSHRGTQYF
>-|TRBV7-8|-|TRBJ2-7
TGTGCCAGCAGCTTAGGGACGGCTGCCTACGAGCAGTACTTC
CASSLGTAAYEQYF
>TRBD2|TRBV7-9|-|TRBJ2-5
TGTGCCAGCAGCTCCTCCTCGACTAGCGCTCCGGCGACCCAGTACTTC
CASSSSSTSAPATQYF
>-|TRBV10-3|-|TRBJ1-3
TGTGCCATCAGTGCTGACGCGAGCTCTGGAAACACCATATATTTT
CAISADASSGNTIYF
>TRBD1|TRBV3-1/TRBV3-2|-|TRBJ1-5
TGTGCCAGCAGTCCTGGGACAGGGCTTAATCAGCCCCAGCATTTT
CASSPGTGLNQPQHF
>TRBD2|TRBV6-2/TRBV6-3|-|TRBJ2-7
TGTGCCAGCAGTTACTCCGGGACTAGCGGTTACGAGCAGTACTTC
CASSYSGTSGYEQYF
>TRBD1|TRBV19|-|TRBJ1-1
TGTGCCAGTACCCCCCAGGGGGCGCAGGGCACTGAAGCTTTCTTT
CASTPQGAQGTEAFF
>-|TRBV6-5|-|TRBJ2-7
TGTGCCAGCAGTAGTAGGGGTCACGAGCAGTACTTC
CASSSRGHEQYF
>-|TRBV7-9|once|TRBJ2-3
TGTGCCAGCAGCTTTAGGGGGATGGCAGATACGCAGTATTTT
CASSFRGMADTQYF
>TRBD1|TRBV7-3|few|TRBJ1-5
TGTGCCAGCAGCCTTGGGACAGGTCCCGTGCAGCCCCAGCATTTT
CASSLGTGPVQPQHF